This T cell receptor (beta chain) originates from a study of T cells in Graves' hyperthyroidism and ophthalmopathy. Pregnant or lactating patients were excluded, as were those with uncontrolled infection or other autoimmune disease. PBMCs were collected from a 10 ml volume of fresh peripheral blood. It was RNA transcripts that yielded the amplified TCR beta CDR3 regions. TCR CDR3 underwent first-round RT-PCR with the HTBI primer set. TCRdb re-called the multiplex PCR reads through MiXCR, storing one row per CDR3 protein. The repertoire has hundreds of thousands of distinct CDR3 sequences, less than 15% of them found once; the top ten carry less than 10%. The CDR3 loop spans 16 amino acids. The V end lost 7 bases, the J end lost 5 bases, and 24 bases lay between the germline ends. Germline assignment: CDR1 MNHNS and CDR2 SASEGT.

The sequenced material came from blood. The sequence came from a woman between 18 and 30 years old with Graves' hyperthyroidism. V and J are TRBV6-1 and TRBJ2-7; possible D gene TRBD1, 8 bases. CDR3 nucleotide sequence: TGTGCCAGCACCCCTCCCCCCCGACAGGGGAGGGACGAGCAGTACTTC. Amino acids: CASTPPPRQGRDEQYF.